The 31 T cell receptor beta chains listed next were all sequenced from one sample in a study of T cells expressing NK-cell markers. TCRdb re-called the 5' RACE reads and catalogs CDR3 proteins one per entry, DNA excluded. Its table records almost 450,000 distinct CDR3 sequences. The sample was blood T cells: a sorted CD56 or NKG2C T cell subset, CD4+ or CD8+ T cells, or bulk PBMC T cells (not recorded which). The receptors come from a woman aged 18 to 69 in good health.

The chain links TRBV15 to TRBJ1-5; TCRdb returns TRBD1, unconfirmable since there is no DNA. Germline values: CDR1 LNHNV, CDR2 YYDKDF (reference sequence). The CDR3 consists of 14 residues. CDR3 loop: CATSRDGGGQPQHF.

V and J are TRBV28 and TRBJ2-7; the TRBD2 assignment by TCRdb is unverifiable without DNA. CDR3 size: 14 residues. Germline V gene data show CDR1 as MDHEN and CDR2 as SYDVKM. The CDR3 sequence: CASRADGTIHEQYF.

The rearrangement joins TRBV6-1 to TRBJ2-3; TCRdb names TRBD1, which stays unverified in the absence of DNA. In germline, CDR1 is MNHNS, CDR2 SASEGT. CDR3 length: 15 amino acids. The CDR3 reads CASAGQGAITDTQYF.

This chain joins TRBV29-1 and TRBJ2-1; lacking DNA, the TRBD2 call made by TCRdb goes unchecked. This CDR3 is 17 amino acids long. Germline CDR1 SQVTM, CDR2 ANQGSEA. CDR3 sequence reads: CSVDTLAGGGSYNEQFF.

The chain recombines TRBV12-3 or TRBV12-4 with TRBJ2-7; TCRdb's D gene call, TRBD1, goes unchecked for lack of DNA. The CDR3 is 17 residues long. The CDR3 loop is CASSFVRGETVGDEQYF.

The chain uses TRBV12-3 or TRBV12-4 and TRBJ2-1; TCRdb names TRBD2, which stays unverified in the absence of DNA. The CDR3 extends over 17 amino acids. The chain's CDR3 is CASSPSRGGQSVNEQFF.

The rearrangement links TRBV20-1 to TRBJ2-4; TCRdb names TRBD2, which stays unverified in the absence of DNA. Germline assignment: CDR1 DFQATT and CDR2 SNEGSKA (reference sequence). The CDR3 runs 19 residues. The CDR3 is CSATRGPSIRIIAKNIQYF.

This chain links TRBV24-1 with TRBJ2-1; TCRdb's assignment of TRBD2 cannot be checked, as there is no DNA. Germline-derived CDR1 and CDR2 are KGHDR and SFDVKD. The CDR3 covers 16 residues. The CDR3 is CATSDPRTSGRNEQFF.

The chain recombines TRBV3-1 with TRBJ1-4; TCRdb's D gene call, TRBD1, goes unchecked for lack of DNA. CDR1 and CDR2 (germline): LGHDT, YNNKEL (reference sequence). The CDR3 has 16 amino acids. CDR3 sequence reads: CASSPTGQGLGEKLFF.

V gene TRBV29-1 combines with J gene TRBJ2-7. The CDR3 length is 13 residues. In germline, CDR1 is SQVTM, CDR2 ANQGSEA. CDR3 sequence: CSVESVNSREQYF.

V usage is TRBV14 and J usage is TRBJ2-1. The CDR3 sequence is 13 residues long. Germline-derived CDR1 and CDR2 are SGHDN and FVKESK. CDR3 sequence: CASSQELRNEQFF.

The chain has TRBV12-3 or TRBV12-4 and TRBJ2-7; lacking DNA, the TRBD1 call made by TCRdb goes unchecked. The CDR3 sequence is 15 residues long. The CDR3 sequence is CASTYTGQGFRDQYF.

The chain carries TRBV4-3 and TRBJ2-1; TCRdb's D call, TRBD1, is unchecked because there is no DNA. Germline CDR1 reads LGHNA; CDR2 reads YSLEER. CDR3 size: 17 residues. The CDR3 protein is CASSQVVGGLLDNEQFF.

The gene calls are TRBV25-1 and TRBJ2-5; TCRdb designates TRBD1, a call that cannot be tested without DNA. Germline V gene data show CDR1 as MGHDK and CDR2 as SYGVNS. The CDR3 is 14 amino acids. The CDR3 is CASSGLRAEETQYF.

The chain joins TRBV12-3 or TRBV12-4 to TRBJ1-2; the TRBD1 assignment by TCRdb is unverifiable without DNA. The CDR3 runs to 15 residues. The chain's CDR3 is CASSNPRDSPSQCTF.

CDR3 residues: CASSQEASIYNEQFF. This chain uses TRBV4-2 with TRBJ2-1; the D call of TRBD2 rests on TCRdb alone, since no DNA is present to check it. This CDR3 region has 15 residues. Germline V gene data show CDR1 as LGHNA and CDR2 as YNFKEQ.

The CDR3 protein is CASSDIHNEQFF. This chain joins TRBV12-3 or TRBV12-4 and TRBJ2-1. The length of the CDR3 is 12 residues.

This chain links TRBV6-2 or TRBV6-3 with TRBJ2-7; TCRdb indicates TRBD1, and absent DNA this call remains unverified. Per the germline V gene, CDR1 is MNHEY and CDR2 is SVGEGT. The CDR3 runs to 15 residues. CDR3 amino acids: CASQTAGTGGVEQYF.

The chain's CDR3 is CASSPRGSEYEQYF. The chain joins TRBV27 to TRBJ2-7; no DNA is available, so the TRBD1 call from TCRdb remains unchecked. Germline V gives CDR1 MNHEY, CDR2 SMNVEV (reference sequence). The CDR3 extends over 14 amino acids.

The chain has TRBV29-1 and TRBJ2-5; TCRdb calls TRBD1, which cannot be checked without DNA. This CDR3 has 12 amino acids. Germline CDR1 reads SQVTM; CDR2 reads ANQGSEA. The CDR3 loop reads CSVGGQSETQYF.

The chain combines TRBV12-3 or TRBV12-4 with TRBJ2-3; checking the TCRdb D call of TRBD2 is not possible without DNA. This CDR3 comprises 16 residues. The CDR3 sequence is CASTRAKRGASDTQYF.

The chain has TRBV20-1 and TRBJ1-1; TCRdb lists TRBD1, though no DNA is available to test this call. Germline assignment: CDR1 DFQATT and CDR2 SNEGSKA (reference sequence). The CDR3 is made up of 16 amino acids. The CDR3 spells CSARDRTGGTNTEAFF.

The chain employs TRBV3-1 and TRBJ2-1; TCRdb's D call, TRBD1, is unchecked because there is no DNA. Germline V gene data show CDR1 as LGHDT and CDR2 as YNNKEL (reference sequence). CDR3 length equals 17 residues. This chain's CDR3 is CASSQITGLSVYNEQFF.

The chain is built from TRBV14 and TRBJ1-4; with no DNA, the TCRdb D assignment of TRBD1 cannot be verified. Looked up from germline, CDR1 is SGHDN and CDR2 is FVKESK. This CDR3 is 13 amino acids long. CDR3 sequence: CASSQGAVEKLFF.

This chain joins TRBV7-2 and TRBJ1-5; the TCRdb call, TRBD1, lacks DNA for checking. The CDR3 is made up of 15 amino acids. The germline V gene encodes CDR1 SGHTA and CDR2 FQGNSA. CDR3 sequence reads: CASSPFGGLHQPQHF.

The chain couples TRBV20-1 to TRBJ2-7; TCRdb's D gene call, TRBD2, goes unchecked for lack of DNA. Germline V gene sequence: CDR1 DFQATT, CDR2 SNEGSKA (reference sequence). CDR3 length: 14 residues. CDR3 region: CSARRSGRTYEQYF.

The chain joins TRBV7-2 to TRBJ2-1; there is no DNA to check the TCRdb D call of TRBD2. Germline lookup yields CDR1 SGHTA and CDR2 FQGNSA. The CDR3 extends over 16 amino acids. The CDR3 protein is CASSTTGLAGDHEQFF.

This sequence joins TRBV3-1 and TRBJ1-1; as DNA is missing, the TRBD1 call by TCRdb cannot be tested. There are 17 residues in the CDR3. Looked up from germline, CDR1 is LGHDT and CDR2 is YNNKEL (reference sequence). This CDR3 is CASSRFWGQGRDTEAFF.

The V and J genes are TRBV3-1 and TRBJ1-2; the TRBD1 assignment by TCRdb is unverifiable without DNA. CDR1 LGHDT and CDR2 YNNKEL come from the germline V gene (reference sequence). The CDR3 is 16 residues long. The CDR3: CASSQDFGAGLPGYTF.

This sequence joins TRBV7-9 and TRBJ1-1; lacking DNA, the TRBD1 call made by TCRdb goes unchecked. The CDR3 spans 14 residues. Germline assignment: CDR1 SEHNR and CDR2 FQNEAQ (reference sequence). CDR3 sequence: CASSSLQGRIEAFF.

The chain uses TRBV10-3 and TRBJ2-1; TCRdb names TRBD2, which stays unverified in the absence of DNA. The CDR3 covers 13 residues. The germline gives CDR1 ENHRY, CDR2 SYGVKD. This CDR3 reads CAISGTLGDEQFF.